This T cell receptor beta chain was found in a study of blood T cell repertoires in COVID-19 (dated by TCRdb to 2018 to 2020). Context from the whole study: Collaborator samples came from the United States, Italy and Spain and covered acute and convalescent phases of COVID-19. Where available, HLA class I and class II types were taken from metadata supplied by the sample provider and were not determined by assay-based typing. The dataset comprised deeply sampled blood TCRbeta repertoires from subjects exposed to, actively infected with, or recovered from COVID-19. The prospective study material was composed of cDNA or gDNA derived from T cells, B-cell-depleted T cells, or PBMCs. The repertoires were released in a freely available public database meant as a resource for research on the immune response to SARS-CoV-2. Nearly every sample came with metadata listing a de-identified subject ID, COVID-19 status, age in years and sex. Samples came from the ongoing ImmuneRACE study (first 160 participants) plus 1,254 subjects from 6 global collaborators.

CDR1 and CDR2, per the germline V gene, are MGHRA and YSYEKL. Including the terminal cysteine and phenylalanine, the CDR3 comprises 11 residues. Only the CDR3 DNA stays, 33 bases, in frame from base 1. V and J are truncated by 0 bases and 9 bases respectively, leaving an intervening sequence of 5 bases. Remarks on this clone: Its antigen remains unidentified. No much larger clone is present one base from it, and per-base qualities are unavailable.

TCRbeta CDR3 regions were amplified from genomic DNA using the immunoSEQ Assay, a bias-controlled multiplex PCR. Processing in the source paper ran as follows. Within the assay, amplification of reference gene primers was used to estimate how many nucleated cells each sample contained. To quantify the absolute abundance of each unique TCRbeta CDR3 rearrangement, sequence reads were collapsed and filtered. For each sample, productive Simpson clonality was calculated by taking the square root of Simpson's diversity index across productive rearrangements. As stored in TCRdb, this immuneACCESS dataset retains in-frame rearrangements with V and J assigned. A fraction of the clones does not appear; measured against another copy, unresolved V genes explain less than half of the discrepancy, and the remainder lacks a known reason. That table supplies the V and J calls and clone size; D and trimming were determined from the DNA. This sample lists about 330,000 clones; 70% to 90% were detected once. The ten largest make up about 3.9% of the sample.

Whole blood was collected in K2EDTA tubes by collaborating institutions according to the institutions' own protocols. For TCRbeta analysis, collaborators shipped samples in one of three forms: frozen whole blood, isolated PBMCs, or DNA extracted from either of those sample types. The paper as a whole reports these results and caveats: The amount of clinical and demographic metadata varied by source and participant and was provided uncurated.

The sequence was collected from a woman in her fifties or sixties with active or convalescent COVID-19. The sequence links TRBV4-1 to TRBJ1-1; no D segment can be confidently identified. The sample consisted of peripheral blood. The DNA sequence reads TGCGCCAGCAGCCAAGATCGTAAAGCTTTCTTT. Translated, it gives CASSQDRKAFF.